This TCR beta chain was observed in a study of T cell responses to AZD1222 COVID-19 vaccine. Looked up from germline, CDR1 is LGHDT and CDR2 is YNNKEL (reference sequence). The V gene lost 5 bases and the J gene lost 5 bases, with 19 bases spanning the gap. There are 16 residues in the CDR3. About this clone itself: Its antigen is still unknown.

Sequenced by immunoSEQ multiplex PCR; TCRdb stores in-frame clones only, minus some. The sample holds around 150,000 clones, around nine tenths seen once. Study observations and caveats: Mostly white British, mostly female donors; authors suggested clonal diversity may be underestimated.

The material sequenced was peripheral blood, taken 28 days after the second AZD1222 dose. The chain recombines TRBV3-1 (or the pseudogene TRBV3-2) with TRBJ2-1; TRBD1 might be the D (5 bases). The clonotype was recovered from an adult who received the AZD1222 COVID-19 vaccine. In DNA form, the CDR3 reads TGTGCCAGCAGCAGAAAAGGGGAAGGCTTAGACAATGAGCAGTTCTTC. Residues: CASSRKGEGLDNEQFF.